The 18 T cell receptor beta chains below all came from one sample that was sequenced in a study of OX40 agonist ivuxolimab in advanced cancers. The data were produced by immunoSEQ multiplex PCR, yet TCRdb's version contains in-frame clones alone and is incomplete. The sample has 75,000 to 90,000 clones; 89% are singletons. Sample: CD4+ or CD8+ T cells sorted from blood, taken in a trial of the OX40 agonist ivuxolimab. These receptors were obtained from an adult with an advanced solid tumor such as melanoma, head and neck, liver or kidney cancer.

The rearrangement uses TRBV2 and TRBJ1-4; D may be TRBD1 (6 bases). CDR1 is SNHLY, CDR2 FYNNEI, per germline. The CDR3 has 14 residues. The V end was cut by 7 bases, the J end by 4 bases, with 13 bases between. CDR3 DNA: TGTGCCAGCATTCGACAGGTTAATAATGAAAAACTGTTTTTT. Translated, it gives CASIRQVNNEKLFF.

The chain couples TRBV12-1 to TRBJ2-1; TRBD2, the D gene given by the table, was not confirmed from the DNA. TRBV12-1 is designated a pseudogene. The CDR3 extends over 17 amino acids. This chain's CDR3 is CASSFAGLVNEVNEQFF. The CDR3 DNA sequence: TGTGCCAGCAGCTTTGCGGGACTAGTGAACGAAGTCAATGAGCAGTTCTTC.

The chain links TRBV5-6 to TRBJ1-2, with a tentative D call TRBD1 (5 bases). The CDR3 contains 14 residues. Germline CDR1 SGHDT, CDR2 YYEEEE. V lost 5 bases, J lost 8 bases, and 19 bases lay in between. DNA for the CDR3: TGTGCCAGCAGTTACGGGTCTTGGGGGGACGGCTACACCTTC. Its translation: CASSYGSWGDGYTF.

The chain links TRBV25-1 to TRBJ2-2; tentative D call: TRBD1 (5 bases). Trimming removed 0 bases from V and 1 base from J, with 9 bases in between. Germline CDR1 MGHDK, CDR2 SYGVNS. The CDR3 is 16 residues long. The CDR3 DNA follows: TGTGCCAGCAGTGAATATGGTACAGGGAACACCGGGGAGCTGTTTTTT. This sequence encodes CASSEYGTGNTGELFF.

V and J are TRBV7-9 and TRBJ2-6, with 7 positions matching TRBD1. CDR1 is SEHNR, CDR2 FQNEAQ, per germline (reference sequence). The CDR3 has 17 residues. Germline trimming cut 4 bases from V and 3 bases from J; bases unmatched to any gene: 9. The CDR3: CASSSVDRVGGANVLTF. The CDR3 DNA is TGTGCCAGCAGCTCCGTCGACAGGGTAGGTGGGGCCAACGTCCTGACTTTC.

The V call is TRBV6-1, the J call TRBJ2-1, with D perhaps matching TRBD1 or TRBD2 (5 bases each). The CDR3 extends over 13 amino acids. The germline V gene has CDR1 MNHNS and CDR2 SASEGT. Trimming pared 8 bases from V and 6 bases from J, leaving 14 bases between. The CDR3, as DNA: TGTGCCAGCGCCCCGGGACCGCTCAATGAGCAGTTCTTC. It is translated as CASAPGPLNEQFF.

The chain has TRBV14 and TRBJ2-1; 7 nucleotides align to TRBD2. Germline lookup yields CDR1 SGHDN and CDR2 FVKESK. The J segment lost 6 bases and the V segment lost 2 bases, leaving 10 bases of the junction unmatched. CDR3 length: 16 residues. The CDR3 DNA reads TGTGCCAGCAGCCAACTTCGCGGGAGAAATATCAATGAGCAGTTCTTC. This translates into CASSQLRGRNINEQFF.

This chain uses TRBV5-5 with TRBJ2-3; TRBD1 aligns across 8 bases. J gave up 8 bases and V 0 bases, and 11 bases lay outside the gene matches. Germline V lookup: CDR1 SGHKS, CDR2 YYEKEE (reference sequence). This CDR3 region has 16 residues. This CDR3 reads CASSLVLAGGVSTQYF. In DNA form, the CDR3 reads TGTGCCAGCAGCTTGGTGTTGGCAGGGGGCGTGAGTACGCAGTATTTT. The full variable domain, in which reference TRBV5-5 and TRBJ2-3 provide the parts outside the CDR3, is DAGVTQSPTHLIKTRGQQVTLRCSPISGHKSVSWYQQVLGQGPQFIFQYYEKEERGRGNFPDRFSARQFPNYSSELNVNALLLGDSALYLCASSLVLAGGVSTQYFGPGTRLTVL.

The V and J genes are TRBV7-3 and TRBJ2-7; TRBD2 matches 9 bases. After removal of 2 bases from V and 4 bases from J, the junction contained 6 bases not matched to a gene. Germline V gives CDR1 SGHTA, CDR2 FQGTGA. The length of the CDR3 is 15 residues. In nucleotides, the CDR3 is TGTGCCAGCAGCTTAGCGGGAGGGCCCTTTTACGAGCAGTACTTC. Encoded protein: CASSLAGGPFYEQYF.

The chain couples TRBV5-1 to TRBJ1-3; D is possibly TRBD1 (5 bases). V lost 3 bases to trimming and J lost 0 bases, with 10 bases between them. The CDR3 sequence is 15 residues long. Germline V gene lookup returns CDR1 SGHRS and CDR2 YFSETQ. The CDR3 coding sequence is TGCGCCAGCAGCTGGGGACCGAACTCTGGAAACACCATATATTTT. It translates to CASSWGPNSGNTIYF.

V and J are TRBV18 and TRBJ2-5, with 7 positions matching TRBD1. After removal of 4 bases from V and 1 base from J, the junction contained 3 bases not matched to a gene. Germline V lookup: CDR1 KGHSH, CDR2 LQKENI. This CDR3 has 14 residues. The CDR3: CASSLDRAQETQYF. CDR3 bases: TGTGCCAGCTCACTCGACAGGGCCCAAGAGACCCAGTACTTC.

The V call is TRBV2, the J call TRBJ2-1; perhaps D is TRBD1 or TRBD2 (5 bases each). Germline V gives CDR1 SNHLY, CDR2 FYNNEI. V was clipped by 10 bases and J by 1 base, with 11 bases between them. The CDR3 length is 13 residues. The CDR3 nucleotides read TGTGCCACAGGGCTAGCTTCCTACAATGAGCAGTTCTTC. It translates to CATGLASYNEQFF.

This sequence joins TRBV11-1 and TRBJ2-5; no definite D call. The CDR3 sequence is 13 residues long. Germline assignment: CDR1 SGHAT and CDR2 FQDESV (reference sequence). Trimming took off 4 bases at V and 0 bases at J, with 6 bases between the two ends. CDR3 in DNA: TGTGCCAGCAGCTCAGACTACCAAGAGACCCAGTACTTC. Its protein is CASSSDYQETQYF.

The chain couples TRBV2 to TRBJ2-3, with 7 positions matching TRBD1. From germline, CDR1 is SNHLY and CDR2 FYNNEI. V shed 10 bases, J shed 2 bases, and the junction held 3 bases outside the gene matches. The CDR3 contains 12 residues. The CDR3 protein is CAKDRTTDTQYF. The CDR3 coding sequence is TGTGCCAAGGACAGGACCACAGATACGCAGTATTTT. Looking up the rest from reference TRBV2 and TRBJ2-3 gives the full variable domain: EPEVTQTPSHQVTQMGQEVILRCVPISNHLYFYWYRQILGQKVEFLVSFYNNEISEKSEIFDDQFSVERPDGSNFTLKIRSTKLEDSAMYFCAKDRTTDTQYFGPGTRLTVL.

The rearrangement links TRBV2 to TRBJ1-5; D call uncertain. This CDR3 has 12 amino acids. Germline V gene data show CDR1 as SNHLY and CDR2 as FYNNEI. V was pared by 4 bases and J by 7 bases, with 8 bases between. The CDR3 DNA sequence: TGTGCCAGCAGTGCATCGGGCCAGCCCCAGCATTTT. Translated, it gives CASSASGQPQHF.

In this sample, this clone turned up once. The chain has TRBV5-4 and TRBJ2-5; D remains ambiguous. The germline V gene has CDR1 SGHNT and CDR2 YYREEE (reference sequence). Trimming shortened V by 4 bases and J by 5 bases, and 15 bases separated the two germline ends. CDR3 length equals 14 residues. In nucleotides, the CDR3 is TGTGCCAGCAGCCTCAGAGAAACCTGGGAGACCCAGTACTTC. It codes for CASSLRETWETQYF.

V is TRBV2 and J is TRBJ2-5; the D is unclear. The V end lost 6 bases, the J end lost 5 bases, and 10 bases lay between the germline ends. Germline CDR1 and CDR2: SNHLY and FYNNEI. The CDR3 contains 12 residues. The CDR3 reads CASSRMWETQYF. DNA of the CDR3: TGTGCCAGCAGCCGCATGTGGGAGACCCAGTACTTC.

This sequence joins TRBV6-5 and TRBJ2-7; 8 nucleotides line up with TRBD1. CDR3 length: 14 residues. Germline V lookup: CDR1 MNHEY, CDR2 SVGAGI. Trimming removed 7 bases from V and 0 bases from J; junction bases left unmatched: 5. The CDR3 DNA is TGTGCCAGCACACGGACAGGGAGCTCCTACGAGCAGTACTTC. This codes for CASTRTGSSYEQYF.